Listed here are 19 T cell receptor beta chains from one sample, sequenced in a study of beta chain features in type 1 diabetes. The entirety of the isolated RNA underwent reverse transcription, so expressed TCRB transcripts were sequenced. Only in-frame clones appear in the TCRdb table, and some are missing; sequencing was by immunoSEQ multiplex PCR. Of about 210,000 clones in the sample, approximately 10% were seen once. The source material was central memory CD4+ T cells from blood. The origin of the receptors is a man younger than 30 in good health.

The chain links TRBV5-1 to TRBJ1-2, with D possibly TRBD1 on 6 matching bases. The CDR3 contains 14 residues. V dropped 8 bases and J dropped 2 bases, with 16 bases sitting between them. Germline V gene lookup returns CDR1 SGHRS and CDR2 YFSETQ. CDR3 sequence reads: CASGRDIPNYGYTF. The CDR3 DNA follows: TGCGCCAGTGGCCGGGACATACCAAACTATGGCTACACCTTC.

The genes are TRBV28 and TRBJ2-7; D perhaps matches TRBD1 (6 bases). The CDR3 extends over 16 amino acids. The ends were cut back, 5 bases at V and 1 base at J, with 18 bases in the middle. Germline V gives CDR1 MDHEN, CDR2 SYDVKM. The CDR3 DNA sequence: TGTGCCAGCAGTGGCCACGGGACACTCAATTCCTACGAGCAGTACTTC. It translates to CASSGHGTLNSYEQYF.

Ten or more counts support this clone. The chain uses TRBV7-3 and TRBJ2-1; 8 bases line up with TRBD2. Germline lookup yields CDR1 SGHTA and CDR2 FQGTGA. Losses at the gene ends were 3 bases for V and 7 bases for J; bases not matched to a gene: 2. The CDR3 contains 13 residues. CDR3 region: CASSFAGGNEQFF. The CDR3 coding sequence is TGTGCCAGCAGCTTTGCGGGAGGTAATGAGCAGTTCTTC. Using reference TRBV7-3 and TRBJ2-1 for the parts outside the CDR3, the full variable domain is GAGVSQTPSNKVTEKGKYVELRCDPISGHTALYWYRQSLGQGPEFLIYFQGTGAADDSGLPNDRFFAVRPEGSVSTLKIQRTERGDSAVYLCASSFAGGNEQFFGPGTRLTVL.

This clone was counted between two and nine times. This chain uses TRBV6-4 with TRBJ2-1; 10 bases match TRBD2. After removal of 5 bases from V and 5 bases from J, the junction contained 6 bases not matched to a gene. Germline lookup yields CDR1 MRHNA and CDR2 SNTAGT. The CDR3 has 15 residues. CDR3 sequence: CASSPSGRANNEQFF. The CDR3 DNA follows: TGTGCCAGCAGTCCGAGCGGGAGGGCCAACAATGAGCAGTTCTTC.

At least ten counts were recorded for this clone. The V call is TRBV4-1, the J call TRBJ1-1, with 9 bases aligning to TRBD1. V dropped 6 bases and J dropped 0; count of bases not matched to a gene: 2. The CDR3 is 14 residues long. Germline-derived CDR1 and CDR2 are MGHRA and YSYEKL. CDR3 protein: CASRGQGMNTEAFF. The CDR3 DNA follows: TGCGCCAGCAGGGGACAGGGTATGAACACTGAAGCTTTCTTT.

The chain links TRBV29-1 to TRBJ2-2; tentatively, D is TRBD1 (6 bases). CDR3 size: 15 residues. The germline V and J ends were trimmed by 6 bases and 3 bases, with 17 bases remaining between them. Per the germline V gene, CDR1 is SQVTM and CDR2 is ANQGSEA. CDR3 nucleotides: TGCAGCGTCGTTCAGTGGGACACTCACACCGGGGAGCTGTTTTTT. This codes for CSVVQWDTHTGELFF.

In this sample, this clone turned up a few times. V and J are TRBV11-2 and TRBJ2-7, with D perhaps TRBD1 (5 bases). Germline V gene data show CDR1 as SGHAT and CDR2 as FQNNGV. The CDR3 loop spans 14 amino acids. V lost 6 bases, J lost 5 bases, and 17 bases lay in between. The CDR3 coding sequence is TGTGCCAGCAGGATAATTCCTTGGGGCCACGAGCAGTACTTC. It is translated as CASRIIPWGHEQYF. Full variable domain (missing parts from reference TRBV11-2 and TRBJ2-7): EAGVAQSPRYKIIEKRQSVAFWCNPISGHATLYWYQQILGQGPKLLIQFQNNGVVDDSQLPKDRFSAERLKGVDSTLKIQPAKLEDSAVYLCASRIIPWGHEQYFGPGTRLTVT.

The genes are TRBV7-9 and TRBJ2-7, with D hard to call. Germline CDR1 and CDR2: SEHNR and FQNEAQ (reference sequence). With 5 bases removed from V and 3 bases from J, the gap between germline ends came to 8 bases. The CDR3 runs to 12 residues. CDR3: CASSPTIYEQYF. The DNA of the CDR3 is TGTGCCAGCAGCCCAACGATCTACGAGCAGTACTTC.

This clone was observed many times. This sequence joins TRBV29-1 and TRBJ2-1, with no clear D. The germline V and J ends were trimmed by 2 bases and 10 bases, with 6 bases remaining between them. The CDR3 runs to 10 residues. Per germline, CDR1 SQVTM and CDR2 ANQGSEA. The CDR3 nucleotides read TGCAGCGTTGAAAGAAAGGAGCAGTTCTTC. Translation: CSVERKEQFF.

The chain couples TRBV30 to TRBJ2-5; unclear D gene. Germline V gene lookup returns CDR1 GTSNPN and CDR2 SVGIG (reference sequence). V was pared by 4 bases and J by 3 bases, with 6 bases between. CDR3 size: 11 residues. CDR3 DNA sequence: TGTGCCTGGACAGGAGAAGAGACCCAGTACTTC. Its translation: CAWTGEETQYF.

This clone turned up a few times. The chain joins TRBV7-8 to TRBJ2-1; 7 positions match TRBD1. V lost 5 bases and J lost 6; bases outside the gene matches: 16. The CDR3 has 17 amino acids. Germline CDR1 and CDR2: SGHVS and FQNEAQ. The CDR3 loop is CASSPRSETGNGNEQFF. As DNA, the CDR3 is TGTGCCAGCAGCCCCCGAAGCGAGACAGGGAACGGCAATGAGCAGTTCTTC. Full variable domain (outside the CDR3, taken from reference TRBV7-8 and TRBJ2-1): GAGVSQSPRYKVAKRGQDVALRCDPISGHVSLFWYQQALGQGPEFLTYFQNEAQLDKSGLPSDRFFAERPEGSVSTLKIQRTQQEDSAVYLCASSPRSETGNGNEQFFGPGTRLTVL.

The J gene is TRBJ2-2, the V gene TRBV5-4; D is ambiguous. V was shortened by 6 bases and J by 2 bases, with 8 bases between the two germline ends. CDR1 is SGHNT, CDR2 YYREEE, per germline (reference sequence). The CDR3 totals 13 residues. This chain's CDR3 is CASTPFNTGELFF. The CDR3 region has the DNA TGTGCCAGCACCCCCTTCAACACCGGGGAGCTGTTTTTT.

As for this clone: This clone may be a read error of a much larger clone one base away. For the CDR3, the DNA is TGTGCCAGCAGCCGGGACCAAGAGACCCAGTACTTC. It translates to CASSRDQETQYF. The chain couples TRBV7-2 to TRBJ2-5; D remains ambiguous. The CDR3 is 12 residues long. The ends were cut back, 5 bases at V and 0 bases at J, with 4 bases in the middle. Germline V gives CDR1 SGHTA, CDR2 FQGNSA.

The sample holds a few counts of this clone. The J gene is TRBJ2-2, the V gene TRBV6-5; D perhaps matches TRBD1 (6 bases). The CDR3 runs to 14 residues. Germline CDR1 reads MNHEY; CDR2 reads SVGAGI. The V end was cut by 8 bases, the J end by 0 bases, with 10 bases between. CDR3 coding DNA: TGTGCCAGCTCCCGGGACACGAACACCGGGGAGCTGTTTTTT. It translates to CASSRDTNTGELFF.

This clone was seen only a few times. This rearrangement joins TRBV18 to TRBJ2-1; D uncertain. There are 13 residues in the CDR3. The germline V gene encodes CDR1 KGHSH and CDR2 LQKENI. Between the trimmed V and J ends, which lost 1 base and 9 bases, there was a span of 10 bases. The CDR3 DNA is TGTGCCAGCTCACCACTTTCCCTGCTTGAGCAGTTCTTC. Translation gives CASSPLSLLEQFF.

V and J are TRBV5-1 and TRBJ2-1, with D perhaps assigned TRBD1 or TRBD2 (5 bases each). This CDR3 spans 11 amino acids. Per germline, CDR1 SGHRS and CDR2 YFSETQ. V was clipped by 6 bases and J by 8 bases, with 9 bases between them. The chain's CDR3 is CASKGEYEQFF. Written as DNA, the CDR3 is TGCGCCAGCAAAGGGGAGTATGAGCAGTTCTTC.

This clone turned up a few times. J is TRBJ1-5 and V is TRBV2; D remains ambiguous. Per germline, CDR1 SNHLY and CDR2 FYNNEI. CDR3 length: 14 residues. V was cut by 5 bases and J by 7 bases, with 15 bases left in between. Here the CDR3 reads CASSLSGRAQPQHF. The CDR3 DNA follows: TGTGCCAGCAGTCTGTCCGGGAGGGCCCAGCCCCAGCATTTT.

V gene TRBV5-1 combines with J gene TRBJ2-1; TRBD2 matches at 16 bases. This CDR3 spans 14 amino acids. Germline loops: CDR1 SGHRS, CDR2 YFSETQ. With 4 bases clipped from V and 15 bases from J, the junction kept 7 bases outside the gene matches. The CDR3 region has the DNA TGCGCCAGCAGCGCGGGACTAGCGGGAGGGATTCCGTTCTTC. Translation: CASSAGLAGGIPFF.

This clone was counted many times. The chain carries TRBV7-9 and TRBJ2-7; D is perhaps TRBD1 (6 bases). The length of the CDR3 is 13 residues. Trimming took 6 bases from V and 3 from J, leaving 12 bases between them. Germline V lookup: CDR1 SEHNR, CDR2 FQNEAQ (reference sequence). CDR3 sequence reads: CASSKQDSYEQYF. The CDR3 region has the DNA TGTGCCAGCAGTAAGCAGGACAGCTACGAGCAGTACTTC.